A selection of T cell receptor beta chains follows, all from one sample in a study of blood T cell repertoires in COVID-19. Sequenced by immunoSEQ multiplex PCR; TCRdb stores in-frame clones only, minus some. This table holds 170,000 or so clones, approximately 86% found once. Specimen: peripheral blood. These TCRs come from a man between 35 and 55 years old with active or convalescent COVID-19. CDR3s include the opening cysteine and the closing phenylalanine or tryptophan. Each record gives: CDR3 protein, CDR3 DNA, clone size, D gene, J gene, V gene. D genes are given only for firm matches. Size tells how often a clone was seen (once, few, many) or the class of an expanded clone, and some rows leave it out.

CDR3: CASSQDGGLSSYNEQFF
DNA: TGCGCCAGCAGCCAAGACGGGGGGCTGAGCTCCTACAATGAGCAGTTCTTC
size: -
D: -
J: TRBJ2-1
V: TRBV4-3

CDR3: CASSSGQGLDTQYF
DNA: TGTGCCAGCAGCTCCGGACAGGGGCTAGATACGCAGTATTTT
size: few
D: TRBD1
J: TRBJ2-3
V: TRBV7-3

CDR3: CASSPLRGRRTNEKLFF
DNA: TGTGCCAGCAGCCCCCTCAGGGGGCGCAGGACTAATGAAAAACTGTTTTTT
size: -
D: TRBD1
J: TRBJ1-4
V: TRBV3-1/TRBV3-2

CDR3: CASSYRQGTGELFF
DNA: TGTGCCAGCAGTTACCGACAGGGGACCGGGGAGCTGTTTTTT
size: once
D: TRBD1
J: TRBJ2-2
V: TRBV6-2/TRBV6-3

CDR3: CASSQATGMSLYEQYF
DNA: TGCGCCAGCAGCCAAGCCACAGGGATGAGCCTCTACGAGCAGTACTTC
size: -
D: -
J: TRBJ2-7
V: TRBV4-1

CDR3: CATSRDSSGNTIYF
DNA: TGTGCCACCAGCAGAGACTCGTCTGGAAACACCATATATTTT
size: -
D: -
J: TRBJ1-3
V: TRBV15

CDR3: CATSILDGAGHRETQYF
DNA: TGTGCCACTTCTATTCTCGATGGAGCGGGCCATCGGGAGACCCAGTACTTC
size: -
D: -
J: TRBJ2-5
V: TRBV24-1

CDR3: CASSLDRVQETQYF
DNA: TGTGCCAGCAGCTTGGATCGGGTCCAAGAGACCCAGTACTTC
size: -
D: -
J: TRBJ2-5
V: TRBV7-2

CDR3: CACGTVQETQYF
DNA: TGTGCCTGCGGGACGGTCCAAGAGACCCAGTACTTC
size: few
D: -
J: TRBJ2-5
V: TRBV3-1/TRBV3-2

CDR3: CASSLQGGGNEKLFF
DNA: TGTGCCAGCAGTTTGCAGGGAGGGGGAAATGAAAAACTGTTTTTT
size: -
D: -
J: TRBJ1-4
V: TRBV28

CDR3: CASRRAQNTGELFF
DNA: TGTGCCAGCAGACGAGCTCAGAACACCGGGGAGCTGTTTTTT
size: -
D: -
J: TRBJ2-2
V: TRBV28

CDR3: CSYKARGYEQYF
DNA: TGCAGCTACAAGGCTAGGGGTTACGAGCAGTACTTC
size: -
D: -
J: TRBJ2-7
V: TRBV29-1

CDR3: CASSPLESYNEQFF
DNA: TGTGCCAGCAGCCCACTCGAGTCTTACAATGAGCAGTTCTTC
size: -
D: -
J: TRBJ2-1
V: TRBV3-1/TRBV3-2